This record concerns one T cell receptor beta chain sequence. Antigen: not known. Per germline, CDR1 MNHEY and CDR2 SVGAGI. V lost 5 bases and J lost 3; bases outside the gene matches: 7. The CDR3 runs to 15 residues. The method was immunoSEQ multiplex PCR; TCRdb's version includes in-frame clones alone and lacks a portion of them. The sample yields about 2.4 million clones, around 94% seen once. The data were obtained in a study of shared clonotypes between healthy human individuals. Study donors comprised healthy, HIV-negative adults devoid of recent acute infection or vaccination. Study conclusions and caveats: What naive subsets generally showed was a larger estimated richness than memory subsets showed. Clonotypes which were not shared had lower generation probabilities than clonotypes that all four donors shared. With four donors compared, around 4.7% of naive CD4 clonotypes were shared.

This clonotype originated in a man between 18 and 29 years old in good health. The V call is TRBV6-5, the J call TRBJ2-7; 10 bases agree with TRBD1. Sequenced input: naive CD4+ T cells sorted from blood. The subset denotes: CD45RA+ positively selected. CDR3 nucleotide sequence: TGTGCCAGCAGTCAAACACGGACAGGGGGCTACGAGCAGTACTTC. Its translation is CASSQTRTGGYEQYF.